This passage covers 8 T cell receptor beta chains from one sample sequenced in a study of blood T cell repertoires in COVID-19. The method was immunoSEQ multiplex PCR; TCRdb's version includes in-frame clones alone and lacks a portion of them. The sample holds 130,000 or so clones; about 80% are singletons and the top ten take 3%. What was sequenced was peripheral blood. The receptors derive from a woman older than 75 with acute or convalescent COVID-19.

This chain links TRBV7-3 with TRBJ2-5, with TRBD2 matching 8 bases. The germline CDR1 and CDR2 sequences are SGHTA and FQGTGA. This CDR3 is built from 18 residues. V was pared by 5 bases and J by 1 base, with 15 bases of the junction left unmatched. In DNA form, the CDR3 reads TGTGCCAGCAGCGCTTCGCCCCCCGGCCTAGCGGGCCAAGAGACCCAGTACTTC. This translates into CASSASPPGLAGQETQYF.

The V and J genes are TRBV29-1 and TRBJ1-2; possibly TRBD1 for D (5 bases). Looked up from germline, CDR1 is SQVTM and CDR2 is ANQGSEA. The CDR3 contains 12 residues. V was shortened by 6 bases and J by 8 bases, with 16 bases between the two germline ends. CDR3 amino acids: CSVPTAGEGYTF. The CDR3 DNA reads as TGCAGCGTCCCAACAGCGGGGGAAGGCTACACCTTC.

The chain is built from TRBV3-1 (or the pseudogene TRBV3-2) and TRBJ2-2; no clear D. Germline V gene sequence: CDR1 LGHDT, CDR2 YNNKEL (reference sequence). The CDR3 has 15 residues. The germline V and J ends were trimmed by 1 base and 1 base, with 7 bases remaining between them. CDR3: CASSQGGWNTGELFF. The CDR3 region has the DNA TGTGCCAGCAGCCAAGGAGGATGGAACACCGGGGAGCTGTTTTTT.

The chain has TRBV19 and TRBJ1-6; 9 nucleotides align to TRBD1. Per germline, CDR1 LNHDA and CDR2 SQIVND (reference sequence). Trimming at V came to 10 bases and at J to 10 bases, leaving 8 bases not matched to a gene. The CDR3 contains 13 residues. The CDR3 spells CATRDRENSPLHF. The CDR3 bases are TGTGCCACCCGGGACAGGGAGAACTCACCCCTCCACTTT. The full variable domain, its missing parts supplied by reference TRBV19 and TRBJ1-6, is DGGITQSPKYLFRKEGQNVTLSCEQNLNHDAMYWYRQDPGQGLRLIYYSQIVNDFQKGDIAEGYSVSREKKESFPLTVTSAQKNPTAFYLCATRDRENSPLHFGNGTRLTVT.

The chain uses TRBV6-1 and TRBJ1-6, with 7 positions matching TRBD1. After removal of 1 base from V and 13 bases from J, the junction contained 7 bases not matched to a gene. Per germline, CDR1 MNHNS and CDR2 SASEGT. There are 14 residues in the CDR3. In DNA form, the CDR3 reads TGTGCCAGCAGTGAAGGGACAGGCTCCCTCCCCCTCCACTTT. Translation: CASSEGTGSLPLHF.

The chain employs TRBV5-6 and TRBJ2-3; D gene ambiguous. Germline-derived CDR1 and CDR2 are SGHDT and YYEEEE. CDR3 length: 12 amino acids. V lost 0 bases, J lost 4 bases, and 3 bases lay in between. The CDR3 protein is CASSLGADTQYF. In nucleotides, the CDR3 is TGTGCCAGCAGCTTGGGAGCAGATACGCAGTATTTT.

The V and J genes are TRBV13 and TRBJ2-5; 10 bases fit TRBD1. Germline values: CDR1 PRHDT, CDR2 FYEKMQ (reference sequence). The trim removed 0 bases at V and 2 bases at J, leaving 3 bases unmatched. The CDR3 covers 16 residues. The CDR3 region is CASSLGDRGTQETQYF. CDR3 in DNA: TGTGCCAGCAGCTTAGGGGACAGGGGGACTCAAGAGACCCAGTACTTC.

The rearrangement uses TRBV27 and TRBJ2-3; tentatively, D is TRBD1 (6 bases). Germline assignment: CDR1 MNHEY and CDR2 SMNVEV (reference sequence). V was cut by 6 bases and J by 8 bases, with 15 bases left in between. There are 13 residues in the CDR3. CDR3 DNA sequence: TGTGCCAGCAGCTTAGGGACATCGGGTACGCAGTATTTT. Protein: CASSLGTSGTQYF.